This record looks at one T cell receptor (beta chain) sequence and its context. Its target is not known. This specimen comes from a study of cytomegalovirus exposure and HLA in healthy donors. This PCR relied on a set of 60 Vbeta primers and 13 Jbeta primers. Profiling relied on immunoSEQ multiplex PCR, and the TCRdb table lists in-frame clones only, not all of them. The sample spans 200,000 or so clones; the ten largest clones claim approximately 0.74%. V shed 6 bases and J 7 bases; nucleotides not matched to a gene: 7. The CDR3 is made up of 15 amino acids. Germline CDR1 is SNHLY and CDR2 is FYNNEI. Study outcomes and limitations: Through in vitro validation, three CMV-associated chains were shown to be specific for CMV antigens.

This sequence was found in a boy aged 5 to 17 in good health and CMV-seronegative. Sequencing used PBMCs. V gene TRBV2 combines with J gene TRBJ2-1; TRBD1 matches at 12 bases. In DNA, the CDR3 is TGTGCCAGCAGAGCCGGGACAGGGGGCAAGAATGAGCAGTTCTTC. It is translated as CASRAGTGGKNEQFF. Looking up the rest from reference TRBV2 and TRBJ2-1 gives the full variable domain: EPEVTQTPSHQVTQMGQEVILRCVPISNHLYFYWYRQILGQKVEFLVSFYNNEISEKSEIFDDQFSVERPDGSNFTLKIRSTKLEDSAMYFCASRAGTGGKNEQFFGPGTRLTVL.